The clone carrying this TCR beta chain was detected a few times. The antigen remains undetermined. The CDR3 has 14 amino acids. Germline CDR1 SGHRS, CDR2 YFSETQ. V dropped 3 bases and J dropped 6; count of bases not matched to a gene: 4. Making use of molecular barcodes, quantitative 5'-RACE generated TCR beta libraries. TCRdb independently ran MiXCR on the 5' RACE reads; one entry per CDR3 protein. The sample records fewer than 250,000 distinct CDR3 sequences, about 10% being singletons. The data belong to a study of CD8 T cells in ankylosing spondylitis. Study results and limitations: What seemed typical of ankylosing spondylitis blood was a TCR beta motif built from about 8 highly homologous variants.

Specimen: blood, either unsorted or a sorted T cell fraction (not recorded which). The receptor was isolated from a male donor with ankylosing spondylitis or in good health (not recorded which). This sequence joins TRBV5-1 and TRBJ2-1; 9 bases are shared with TRBD2. CDR3 in amino acids: CASSSSGGINEQFF. CDR3 nucleotides: TGCGCCAGCAGCTCGAGCGGGGGGATCAATGAGCAGTTCTTC.